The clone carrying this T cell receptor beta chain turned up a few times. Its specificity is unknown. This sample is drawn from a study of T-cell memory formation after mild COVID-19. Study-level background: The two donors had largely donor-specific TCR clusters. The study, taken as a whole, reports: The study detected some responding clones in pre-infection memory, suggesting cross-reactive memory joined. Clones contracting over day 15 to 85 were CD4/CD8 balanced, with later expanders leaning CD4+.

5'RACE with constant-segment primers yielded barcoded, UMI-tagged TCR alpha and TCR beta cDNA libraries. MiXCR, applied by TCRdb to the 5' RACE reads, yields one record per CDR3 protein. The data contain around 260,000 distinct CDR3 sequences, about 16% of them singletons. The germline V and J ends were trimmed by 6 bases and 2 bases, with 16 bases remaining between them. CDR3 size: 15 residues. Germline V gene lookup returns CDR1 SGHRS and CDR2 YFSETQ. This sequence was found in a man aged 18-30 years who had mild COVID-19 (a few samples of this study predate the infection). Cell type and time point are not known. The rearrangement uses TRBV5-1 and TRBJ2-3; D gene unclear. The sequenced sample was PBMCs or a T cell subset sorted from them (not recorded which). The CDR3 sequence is CASTPISITTDTQYF. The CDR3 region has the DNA TGCGCCAGCACTCCGATCTCCATAACCACAGATACGCAGTATTTT.